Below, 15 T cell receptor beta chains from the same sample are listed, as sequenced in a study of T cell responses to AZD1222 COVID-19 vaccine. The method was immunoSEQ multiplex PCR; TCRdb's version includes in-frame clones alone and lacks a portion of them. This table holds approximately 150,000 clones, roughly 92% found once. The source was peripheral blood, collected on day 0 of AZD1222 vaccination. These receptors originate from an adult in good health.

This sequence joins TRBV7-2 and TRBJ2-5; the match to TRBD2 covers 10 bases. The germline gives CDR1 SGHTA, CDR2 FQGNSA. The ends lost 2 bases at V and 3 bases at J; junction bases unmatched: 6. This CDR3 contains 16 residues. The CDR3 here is CASSLMGGLAEETQYF. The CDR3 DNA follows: TGTGCCAGCAGCTTAATGGGTGGACTAGCGGAAGAGACCCAGTACTTC.

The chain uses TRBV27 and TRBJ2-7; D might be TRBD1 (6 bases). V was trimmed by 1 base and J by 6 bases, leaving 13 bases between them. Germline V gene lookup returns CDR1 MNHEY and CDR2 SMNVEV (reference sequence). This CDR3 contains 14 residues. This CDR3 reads CASSLFGRGSEQYF. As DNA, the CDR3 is TGTGCCAGCAGTTTATTCGGCAGGGGATCCGAGCAGTACTTC.

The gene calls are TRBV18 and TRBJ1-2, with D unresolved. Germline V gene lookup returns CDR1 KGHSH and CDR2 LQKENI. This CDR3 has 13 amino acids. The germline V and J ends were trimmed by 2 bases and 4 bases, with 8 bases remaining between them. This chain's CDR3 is CASSPGNVYGYTF. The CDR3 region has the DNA TGTGCCAGCTCACCAGGGAATGTCTATGGCTACACCTTC.

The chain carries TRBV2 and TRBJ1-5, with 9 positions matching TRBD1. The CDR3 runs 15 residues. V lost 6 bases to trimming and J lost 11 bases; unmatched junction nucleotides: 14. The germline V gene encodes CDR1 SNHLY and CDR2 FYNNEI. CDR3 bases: TGTGCCAGCAGCATCGAGGGACAGGGAAGAGGGGCCCAGCATTTT. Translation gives CASSIEGQGRGAQHF.

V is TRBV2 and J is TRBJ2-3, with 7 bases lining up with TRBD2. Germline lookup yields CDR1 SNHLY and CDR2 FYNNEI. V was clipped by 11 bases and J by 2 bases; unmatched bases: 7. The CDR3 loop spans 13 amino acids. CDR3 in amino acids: CAVPGTTTDTQYF. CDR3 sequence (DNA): TGTGCCGTCCCCGGGACTACCACAGATACGCAGTATTTT.

CDR3: CASSQFPQGAGNYGYTF. In nucleotides, the CDR3 is TGCGCCAGCAGCCAATTCCCTCAGGGGGCGGGGAACTATGGCTACACCTTC. The chain uses TRBV4-1 and TRBJ1-2; TRBD1 agrees at 8 bases. The CDR3 has 17 residues. V lost 2 bases, J lost 2 bases, and 10 bases stayed unmatched. Germline CDR1 MGHRA, CDR2 YSYEKL.

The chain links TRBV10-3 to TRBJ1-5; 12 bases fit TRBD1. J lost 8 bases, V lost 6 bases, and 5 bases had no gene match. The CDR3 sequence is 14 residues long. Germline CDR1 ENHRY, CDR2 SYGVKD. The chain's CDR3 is CAIRRDRGLEPQHF. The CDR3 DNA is TGTGCCATCAGGCGGGACAGGGGGCTGGAGCCCCAGCATTTT.

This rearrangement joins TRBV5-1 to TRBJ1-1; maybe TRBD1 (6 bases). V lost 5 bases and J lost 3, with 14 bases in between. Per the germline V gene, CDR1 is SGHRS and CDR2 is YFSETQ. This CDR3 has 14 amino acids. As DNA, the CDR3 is TGCGCCAGCAGTCCGGGACATCACGACACTGAAGCTTTCTTT. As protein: CASSPGHHDTEAFF.

CDR3 region: CASRGDSPLHF. Here the CDR3 DNA reads TGTGCCAGTAGAGGGGATTCACCCCTCCACTTT. This rearrangement joins TRBV27 to TRBJ1-6; weak D call: TRBD1 (5 bases). There are 11 residues in the CDR3. Germline V gene lookup returns CDR1 MNHEY and CDR2 SMNVEV (reference sequence). Trimming removed 9 bases from V and 8 bases from J, with 8 bases in between.

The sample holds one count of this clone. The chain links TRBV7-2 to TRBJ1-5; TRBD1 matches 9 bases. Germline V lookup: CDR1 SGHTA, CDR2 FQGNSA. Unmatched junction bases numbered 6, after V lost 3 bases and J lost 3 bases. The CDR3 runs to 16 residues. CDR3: CASSLSGQGHNQPQHF. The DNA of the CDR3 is TGTGCCAGCAGCTTGTCCGGACAGGGGCACAATCAGCCCCAGCATTTT.

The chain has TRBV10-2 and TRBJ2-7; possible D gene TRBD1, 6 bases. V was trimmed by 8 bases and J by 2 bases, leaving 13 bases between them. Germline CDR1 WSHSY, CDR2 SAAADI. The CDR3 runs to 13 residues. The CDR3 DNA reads TGCGCCAGCTTACGACGGGACACCTACGAGCAGTACTTC. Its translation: CASLRRDTYEQYF.

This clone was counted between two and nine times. CDR3 nucleotide sequence: TGTGCCAGCAGCCTTACAGGGGATAATTCACCCCTCCACTTT. Its translation: CASSLTGDNSPLHF. V is TRBV7-9 and J is TRBJ1-6; 7 bases agree with TRBD1. J lost 5 bases, V lost 5 bases, and 3 bases had no gene match. Germline V CDR1 and CDR2: SEHNR, FQNEAQ (reference sequence). The CDR3 runs to 14 residues.

CDR3 in amino acids: CASSEFGHFNQPQHF. The CDR3 DNA follows: TGTGCCAGCAGTGAATTTGGACATTTCAATCAGCCCCAGCATTTT. The chain is built from TRBV6-1 and TRBJ1-5, with a possible D match to TRBD1 (5 bases). Deletions cut 2 bases from V and 3 bases from J, with 11 bases between. This CDR3 has 15 residues. CDR1 is MNHNS and CDR2 is SASEGT in the germline V gene.

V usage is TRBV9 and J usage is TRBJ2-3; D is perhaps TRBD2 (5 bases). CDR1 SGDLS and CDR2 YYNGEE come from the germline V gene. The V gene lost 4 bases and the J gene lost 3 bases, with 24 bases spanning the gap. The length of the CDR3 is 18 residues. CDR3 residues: CASSPSGVEDPMTDTQYF. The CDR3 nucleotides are TGTGCCAGCAGCCCGAGCGGAGTTGAGGATCCCATGACAGATACGCAGTATTTT.

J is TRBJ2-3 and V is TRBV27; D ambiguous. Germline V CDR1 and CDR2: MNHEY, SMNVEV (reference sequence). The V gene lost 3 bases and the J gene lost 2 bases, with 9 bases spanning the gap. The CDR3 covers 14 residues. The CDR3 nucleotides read TGTGCCAGCAGTTTCGGAACTCCCACAGATACGCAGTATTTT. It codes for CASSFGTPTDTQYF.